These T cell receptor beta chains were read from a single sample in a study of cytomegalovirus exposure and HLA in healthy donors. Profiled with immunoSEQ multiplex PCR; TCRdb holds only in-frame clones, not every one. The table lists about 190,000 clones, around four fifths of them singletons, with more than 6.5% in the top ten. The sequencing input was PBMCs. Every receptor here comes from a young man in good health and CMV-seropositive. The CDR3 runs from the conserved cysteine through the conserved F or W. The D gene is left open where the match is weak. Not all rows give a size; the values are once, few, many and, for expanded clones, a class.

V,D,J,size,CDR3,DNA
TRBV9,TRBD1,TRBJ1-2,NA,CASSVGGGTAYGYTF,TGTGCCAGCAGCGTGGGGGGCGGGACAGCATATGGCTACACCTTC
TRBV28,TRBD1,TRBJ1-3,NA,CASRKQGLSGNTIYF,TGTGCCAGCAGGAAACAGGGGCTCTCTGGAAACACCATATATTTT
TRBV2,NA,TRBJ2-5,NA,CASNEGLQETQYF,TGTGCCAGCAATGAGGGCTTGCAAGAGACCCAGTACTTC
TRBV7-2,TRBD1,TRBJ2-7,NA,CASSRTGEFSYEQYF,TGTGCCAGCAGCCGGACAGGGGAATTCTCCTACGAGCAGTACTTC
TRBV6-6,TRBD2,TRBJ2-1,NA,CASSSSGRADNEQFF,TGTGCCAGCAGTTCTAGCGGGAGGGCCGATAATGAGCAGTTCTTC
TRBV4-1,NA,TRBJ2-2,once,CASSQDSRLTGELFF,TGCGCCAGCAGCCAAGATTCGAGGCTAACCGGGGAGCTGTTTTTT
TRBV28,TRBD1,TRBJ2-5,NA,CASRGTGVKETQYF,TGTGCCAGCAGGGGGACAGGGGTAAAAGAGACCCAGTACTTC
TRBV9,TRBD1,TRBJ2-7,once,CAIVQGPYSYEQYF,TGTGCCATCGTACAGGGGCCCTACTCCTACGAGCAGTACTTC
TRBV29-1,NA,TRBJ1-4,NA,CSVAEGANEKLFF,TGCAGCGTGGCCGAGGGGGCTAATGAAAAACTGTTTTTT
TRBV19,TRBD1,TRBJ2-7,NA,CASSGTGLWSSYEQYF,TGTGCCTCCTCCGGGACAGGGTTGTGGAGCTCCTACGAGCAGTACTTC
TRBV29-1,TRBD1,TRBJ1-3,NA,CSVSDRGYNTIYF,TGCAGCGTTTCCGACAGGGGTTACAACACCATATATTTT
TRBV6-1,NA,TRBJ1-5,NA,CASMAGGNQPQHF,TGTGCCAGCATGGCAGGGGGCAATCAGCCCCAGCATTTT
TRBV7-3,TRBD2,TRBJ2-1,NA,CASSLDGEGFYNEQFF,TGTGCCAGCAGCTTAGACGGGGAGGGGTTTTACAATGAGCAGTTCTTC
TRBV6-6,NA,TRBJ2-7,NA,CASRAPYEQYF,TGTGCCAGCAGAGCCCCCTACGAGCAGTACTTC
TRBV18,NA,TRBJ2-2,NA,CASSPKHGGELFF,TGTGCCAGCTCACCTAAACATGGCGGGGAGCTGTTTTTT
TRBV9,TRBD1,TRBJ2-2,NA,CASSGPGTGGQELFF,TGTGCCAGCAGCGGCCCCGGGACAGGGGGCCAGGAGCTGTTTTTT